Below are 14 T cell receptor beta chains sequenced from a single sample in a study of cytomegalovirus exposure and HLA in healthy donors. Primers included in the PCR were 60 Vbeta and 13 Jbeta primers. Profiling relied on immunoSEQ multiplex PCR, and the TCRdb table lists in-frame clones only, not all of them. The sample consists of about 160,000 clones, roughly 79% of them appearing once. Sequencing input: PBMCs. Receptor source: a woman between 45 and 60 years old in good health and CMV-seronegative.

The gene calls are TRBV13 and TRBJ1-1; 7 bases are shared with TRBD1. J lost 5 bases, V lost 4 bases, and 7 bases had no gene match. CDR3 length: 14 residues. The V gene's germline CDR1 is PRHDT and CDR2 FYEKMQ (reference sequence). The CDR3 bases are TGTGCCAGCAGCTACGGGACAGACGGTACTGAAGCTTTCTTT. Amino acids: CASSYGTDGTEAFF. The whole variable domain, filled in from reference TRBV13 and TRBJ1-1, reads AAGVIQSPRHLIKEKRETATLKCYPIPRHDTVYWYQQGPGQDPQFLISFYEKMQSDKGSIPDRFSAQQFSDYHSELNMSSLELGDSALYFCASSYGTDGTEAFFGQGTRLTVV.

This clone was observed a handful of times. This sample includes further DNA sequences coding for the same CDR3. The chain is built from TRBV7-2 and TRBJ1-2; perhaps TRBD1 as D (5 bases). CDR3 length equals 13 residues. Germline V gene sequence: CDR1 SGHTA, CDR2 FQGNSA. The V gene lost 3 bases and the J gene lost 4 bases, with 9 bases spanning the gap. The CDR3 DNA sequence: TGTGCCAGCAGCTTGGGTCAGGGCTATGGCTACACCTTC. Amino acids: CASSLGQGYGYTF.

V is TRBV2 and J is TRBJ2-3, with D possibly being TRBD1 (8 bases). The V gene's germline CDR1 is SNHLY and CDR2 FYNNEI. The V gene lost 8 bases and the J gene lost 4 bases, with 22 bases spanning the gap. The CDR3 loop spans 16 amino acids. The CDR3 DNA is TGTGCCAGCCGGGGGGAAGGACAGGGTGGTTCAGATACGCAGTATTTT. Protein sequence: CASRGEGQGGSDTQYF.

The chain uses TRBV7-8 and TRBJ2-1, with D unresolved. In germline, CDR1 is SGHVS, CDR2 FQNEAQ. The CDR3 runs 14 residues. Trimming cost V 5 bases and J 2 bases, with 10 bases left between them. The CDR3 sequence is CASSPGPAYNEQFF. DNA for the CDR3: TGTGCCAGCAGCCCCGGTCCGGCCTACAATGAGCAGTTCTTC.

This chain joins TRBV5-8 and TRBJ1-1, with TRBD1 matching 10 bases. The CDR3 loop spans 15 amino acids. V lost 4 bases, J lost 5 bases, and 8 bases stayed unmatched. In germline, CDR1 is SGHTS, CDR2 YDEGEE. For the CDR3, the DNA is TGTGCCAGCAGCCTAACGACAGGGGGCAAGACTGAAGCTTTCTTT. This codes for CASSLTTGGKTEAFF.

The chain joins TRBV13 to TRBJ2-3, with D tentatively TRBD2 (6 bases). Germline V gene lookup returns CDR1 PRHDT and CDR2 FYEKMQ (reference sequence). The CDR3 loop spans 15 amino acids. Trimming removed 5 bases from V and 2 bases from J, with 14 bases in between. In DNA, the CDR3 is TGTGCCAGCAGCCCTCAGGACTACAACACAGATACGCAGTATTTT. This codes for CASSPQDYNTDTQYF.

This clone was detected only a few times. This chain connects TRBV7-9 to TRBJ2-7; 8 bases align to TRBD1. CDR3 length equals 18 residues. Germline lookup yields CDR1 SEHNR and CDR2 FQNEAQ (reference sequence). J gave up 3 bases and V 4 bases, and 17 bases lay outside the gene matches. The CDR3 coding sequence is TGTGCCAGCAGCTCCGGACAGGGAACCGGGATTTTCCGCTACGAGCAGTACTTC. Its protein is CASSSGQGTGIFRYEQYF. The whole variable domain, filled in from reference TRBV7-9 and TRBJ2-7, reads DTGVSQNPRHKITKRGQNVTFRCDPISEHNRLYWYRQTLGQGPEFLTYFQNEAQLEKSRLLSDRFSAERPKGSFSTLEIQRTEQGDSAMYLCASSSGQGTGIFRYEQYFGPGTRLTVT.

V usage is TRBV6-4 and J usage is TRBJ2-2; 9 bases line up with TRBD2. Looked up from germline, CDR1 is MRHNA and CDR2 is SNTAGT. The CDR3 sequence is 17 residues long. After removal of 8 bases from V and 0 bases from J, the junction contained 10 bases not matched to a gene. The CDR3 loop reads CASLAGERRPNTGELFF. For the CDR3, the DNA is TGTGCCAGCTTAGCGGGAGAAAGAAGACCGAACACCGGGGAGCTGTTTTTT.

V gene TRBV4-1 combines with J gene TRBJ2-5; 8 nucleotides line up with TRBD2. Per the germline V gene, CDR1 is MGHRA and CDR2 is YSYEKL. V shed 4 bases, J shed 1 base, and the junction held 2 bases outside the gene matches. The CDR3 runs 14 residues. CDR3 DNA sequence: TGCGCCAGCAGCCCAGGGACTAGCCAAGAGACCCAGTACTTC. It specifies CASSPGTSQETQYF.

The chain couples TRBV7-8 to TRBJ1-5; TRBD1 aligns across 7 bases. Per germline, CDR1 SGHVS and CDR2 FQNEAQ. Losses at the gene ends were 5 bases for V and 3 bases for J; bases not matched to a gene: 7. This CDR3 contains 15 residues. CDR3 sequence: CASSSNRGPNQPQHF. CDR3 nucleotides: TGTGCCAGCAGCAGTAACAGGGGCCCCAATCAGCCCCAGCATTTT.

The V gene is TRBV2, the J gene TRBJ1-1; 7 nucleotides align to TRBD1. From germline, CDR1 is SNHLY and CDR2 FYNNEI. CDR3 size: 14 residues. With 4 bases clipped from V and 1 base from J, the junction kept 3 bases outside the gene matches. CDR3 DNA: TGTGCCAGCAGTGGCCGACAGGGGAACACTGAAGCTTTCTTT. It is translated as CASSGRQGNTEAFF.

CDR3 sequence reads: CASSLSQAYYGYTF. The CDR3 nucleotides are TGCGCCAGCAGCTTGTCTCAGGCGTACTATGGCTACACCTTC. The chain links TRBV5-1 to TRBJ1-2; no firm D call. With 1 base removed from V and 3 bases from J, the gap between germline ends came to 10 bases. The CDR3 is 14 amino acids. Germline lookup yields CDR1 SGHRS and CDR2 YFSETQ.

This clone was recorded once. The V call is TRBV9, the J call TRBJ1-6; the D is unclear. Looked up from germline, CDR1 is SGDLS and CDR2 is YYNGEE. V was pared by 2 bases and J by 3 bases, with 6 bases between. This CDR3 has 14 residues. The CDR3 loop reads CASSVGDYNSPLHF. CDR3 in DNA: TGTGCCAGCAGCGTGGGCGACTATAATTCACCCCTCCACTTT.

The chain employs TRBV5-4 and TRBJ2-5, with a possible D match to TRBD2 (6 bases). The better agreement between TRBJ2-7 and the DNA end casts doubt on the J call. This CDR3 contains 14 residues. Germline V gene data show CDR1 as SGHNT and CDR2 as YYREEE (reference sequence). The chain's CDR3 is CASSRGGYSDEQYF. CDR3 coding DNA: TGTGCCAGCAGCCGGGGAGGATATAGTGACGAGCAGTACTTC.